This TCR beta chain was profiled in a study of naive and memory T cell subsets. General study findings and limits: Over 95% of naive TCR sequences appeared only once after error correction, unlike memory subsets. TCR counts from RNA may reflect activation-linked expression changes.

Separate alpha and beta amplification began at the second PCR step. Four subsets defined by CD45RA and CD27 were sorted after CD3, CD4, CD8 and live/dead staining. Notes on this clonotype: Its specificity is unknown.

Germline trimming cut 8 bases from V and 6 bases from J; bases unmatched to any gene: 10. CDR3 length: 14 residues. Germline CDR1 reads SNHLY; CDR2 reads FYNNEI. An equimolar mix of two oligonucleotides served as the beta constant-region primer for TRBC1 and TRBC2. From the UMI-ligation and nested PCR reads, TCRdb called clonotypes with MiXCR, one entry per CDR3 protein. There are 65,000 to 85,000 distinct CDR3 sequences in the sample; around 13% occur only once, and 0.75% to 1% lies in the top ten. The sequence was collected from a human donor in good health. The chain couples TRBV2 to TRBJ1-2; 9 bases match TRBD1. The sequenced sample consisted of central memory CD4+ T cells from blood. This CDR3 reads CASPGTGLINGYTF. CDR3 nucleotides: TGTGCCAGCCCCGGGACAGGGCTAATCAATGGCTACACCTTC.